This TCR beta chain was recovered during a study of blood T cell repertoires in COVID-19. At the level of the study: Sites in the United States, Italy and Spain provided acute and convalescent COVID-19 samples. Sample material is recorded as cDNA or gDNA derived from T cells, B-cell-depleted T cells, or PBMCs.

The CDR3 covers 15 residues. The germline CDR1 and CDR2 sequences are SGHAT and FQNNGV. J lost 1 base, V lost 1 base, and 0 bases had no gene match. Source study methods: Amplified reference gene primers provided the basis for estimating nucleated cell counts. Sequencing used immunoSEQ multiplex PCR; TCRdb keeps in-frame clones, though not all of them. V, J and clone size derive from that table, while D and trimming were established from the DNA sequence. The data show roughly 150,000 clones, roughly 84% seen once. Sequenced input: peripheral blood. The sequence was collected from a woman between 50 and 59 years old with acute or convalescent COVID-19. The gene calls are TRBV11-2 and TRBJ2-7; TRBD2 agrees at 11 bases. Written as DNA, the CDR3 is TGTGCCAGCAGCTTAGGACTAGCGGGGTCCTACGAGCAGTACTTC. Protein: CASSLGLAGSYEQYF.